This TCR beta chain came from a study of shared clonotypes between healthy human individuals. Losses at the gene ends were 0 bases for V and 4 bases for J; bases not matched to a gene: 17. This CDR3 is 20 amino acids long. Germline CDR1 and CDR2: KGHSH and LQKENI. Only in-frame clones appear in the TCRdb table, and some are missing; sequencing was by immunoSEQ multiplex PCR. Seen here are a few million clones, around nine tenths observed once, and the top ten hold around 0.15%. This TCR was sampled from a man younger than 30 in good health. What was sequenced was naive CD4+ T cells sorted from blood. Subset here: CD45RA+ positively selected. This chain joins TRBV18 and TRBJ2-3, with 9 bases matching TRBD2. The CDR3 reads CASSPPTGGVAGVVADTQYF. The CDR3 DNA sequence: TGTGCCAGCTCACCACCTACGGGGGGAGTAGCGGGAGTTGTGGCAGATACGCAGTATTTT.